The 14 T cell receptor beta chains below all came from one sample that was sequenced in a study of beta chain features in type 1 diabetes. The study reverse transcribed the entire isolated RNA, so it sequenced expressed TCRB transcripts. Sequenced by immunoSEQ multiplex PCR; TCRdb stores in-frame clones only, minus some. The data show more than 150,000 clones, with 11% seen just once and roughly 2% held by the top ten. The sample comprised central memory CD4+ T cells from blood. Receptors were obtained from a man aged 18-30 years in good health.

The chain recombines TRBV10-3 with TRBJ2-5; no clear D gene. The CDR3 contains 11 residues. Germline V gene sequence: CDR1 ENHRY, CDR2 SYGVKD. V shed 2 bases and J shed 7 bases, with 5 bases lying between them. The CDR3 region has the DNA TGTGCCATCAGTGAGGGGTTGACCCAGTACTTC. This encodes CAISEGLTQYF.

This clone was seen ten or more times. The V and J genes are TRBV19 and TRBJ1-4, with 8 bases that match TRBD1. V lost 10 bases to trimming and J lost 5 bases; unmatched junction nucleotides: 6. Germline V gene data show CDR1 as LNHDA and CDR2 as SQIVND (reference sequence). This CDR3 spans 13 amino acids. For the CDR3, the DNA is TGTGCCACCGCACAGGGGGAAAATGAAAAACTGTTTTTT. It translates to CATAQGENEKLFF.

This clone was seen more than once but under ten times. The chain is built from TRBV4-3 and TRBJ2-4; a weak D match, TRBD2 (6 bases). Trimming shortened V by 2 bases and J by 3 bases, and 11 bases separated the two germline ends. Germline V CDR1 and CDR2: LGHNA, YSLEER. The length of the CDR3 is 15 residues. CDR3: CASSQQSGGKNIQYF. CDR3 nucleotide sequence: TGCGCCAGCAGCCAACAATCCGGGGGCAAAAACATTCAGTACTTC.

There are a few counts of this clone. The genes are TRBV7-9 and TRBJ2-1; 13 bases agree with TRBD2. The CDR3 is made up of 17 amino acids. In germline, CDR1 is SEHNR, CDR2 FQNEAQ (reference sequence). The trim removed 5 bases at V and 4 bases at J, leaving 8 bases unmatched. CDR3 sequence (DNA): TGTGCCAGCAGCCCCCTAGGGACTAGCGGGACATACAATGAGCAGTTCTTC. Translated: CASSPLGTSGTYNEQFF. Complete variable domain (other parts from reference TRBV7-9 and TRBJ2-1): DTGVSQNPRHKITKRGQNVTFRCDPISEHNRLYWYRQTLGQGPEFLTYFQNEAQLEKSRLLSDRFSAERPKGSFSTLEIQRTEQGDSAMYLCASSPLGTSGTYNEQFFGPGTRLTVL.

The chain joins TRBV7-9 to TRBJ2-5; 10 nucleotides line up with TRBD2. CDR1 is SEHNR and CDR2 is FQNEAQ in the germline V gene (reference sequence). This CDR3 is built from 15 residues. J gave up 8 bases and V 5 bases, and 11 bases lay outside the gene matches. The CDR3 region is CASSPQLAGTETQYF. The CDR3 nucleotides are TGTGCCAGCAGCCCCCAACTAGCGGGAACGGAAACCCAGTACTTC.

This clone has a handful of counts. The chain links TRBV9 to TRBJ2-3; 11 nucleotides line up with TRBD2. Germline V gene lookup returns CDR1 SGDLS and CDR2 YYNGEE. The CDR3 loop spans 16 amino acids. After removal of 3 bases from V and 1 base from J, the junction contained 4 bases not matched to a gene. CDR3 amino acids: CASSAGLAVGTDTQYF. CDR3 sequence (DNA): TGTGCCAGCAGCGCGGGACTAGCGGTCGGCACAGATACGCAGTATTTT.

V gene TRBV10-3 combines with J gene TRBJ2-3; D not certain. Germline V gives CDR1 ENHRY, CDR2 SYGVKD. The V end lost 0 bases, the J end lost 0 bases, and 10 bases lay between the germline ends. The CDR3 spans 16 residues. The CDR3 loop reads CAISESGRTSTDTQYF. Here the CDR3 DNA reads TGTGCCATCAGTGAGTCAGGCCGAACTAGCACAGATACGCAGTATTTT.

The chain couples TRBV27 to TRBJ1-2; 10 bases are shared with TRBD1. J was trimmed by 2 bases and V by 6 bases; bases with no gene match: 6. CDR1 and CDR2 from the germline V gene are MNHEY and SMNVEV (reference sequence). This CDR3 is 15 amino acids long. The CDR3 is CASSDRGRVNYGYTF. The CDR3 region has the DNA TGTGCCAGCAGCGACAGGGGGCGGGTAAACTATGGCTACACCTTC.

The CDR3 sequence is CASSQRSGRSTDTQYF. CDR3 in DNA: TGTGCCAGCAGCCAACGTAGCGGGCGGTCCACAGATACGCAGTATTTT. The rearrangement joins TRBV14 to TRBJ2-3, with 7 bases matching TRBD2. The germline CDR1 and CDR2 sequences are SGHDN and FVKESK. The CDR3 is made up of 16 amino acids. V dropped 2 bases and J dropped 2; count of bases not matched to a gene: 7. Full variable domain (remainder filled in from reference TRBV14 and TRBJ2-3): EAGVTQFPSHSVIEKGQTVTLRCDPISGHDNLYWYRRVMGKEIKFLLHFVKESKQDESGMPNNRFLAERTGGTYSTLKVQPAELEDSGVYFCASSQRSGRSTDTQYFGPGTRLTVL.

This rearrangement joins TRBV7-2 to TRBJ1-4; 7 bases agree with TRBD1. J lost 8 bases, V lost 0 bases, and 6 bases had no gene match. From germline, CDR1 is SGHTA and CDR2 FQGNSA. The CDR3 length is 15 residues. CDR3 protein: CASSLARQGGEKLFF. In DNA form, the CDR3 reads TGTGCCAGCAGCTTAGCGCGACAGGGAGGAGAAAAACTGTTTTTT. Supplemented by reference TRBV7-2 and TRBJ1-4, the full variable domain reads GAGVSQSPSNKVTEKGKDVELRCDPISGHTALYWYRQSLGQGLEFLIYFQGNSAPDKSGLPSDRFSAERTGGSVSTLTIQRTQQEDSAVYLCASSLARQGGEKLFFGSGTQLSVL.

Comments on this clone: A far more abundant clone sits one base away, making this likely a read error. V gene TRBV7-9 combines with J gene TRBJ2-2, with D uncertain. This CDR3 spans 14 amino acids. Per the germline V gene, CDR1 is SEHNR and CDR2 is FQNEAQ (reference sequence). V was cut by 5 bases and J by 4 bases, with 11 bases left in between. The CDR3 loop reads CASSRMGSTGELFF. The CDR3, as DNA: TGTGCCAGCAGCCGCATGGGATCCACCGGGGAGCTGTTTTTT.

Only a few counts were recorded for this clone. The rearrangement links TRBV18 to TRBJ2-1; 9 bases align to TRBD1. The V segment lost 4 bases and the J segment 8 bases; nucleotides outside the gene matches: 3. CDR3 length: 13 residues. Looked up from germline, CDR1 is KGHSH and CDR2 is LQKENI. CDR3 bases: TGTGCCAGCTCACTGGGACAGGGCTATGAGCAGTTCTTC. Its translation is CASSLGQGYEQFF.

CDR3 in amino acids: CASQKVGPYNEQFF. As DNA, the CDR3 is TGTGCCAGCCAGAAAGTTGGCCCCTACAATGAGCAGTTCTTC. This chain uses TRBV9 with TRBJ2-1; D unresolved. Trimming cost V 7 bases and J 2 bases, with 13 bases left between them. From germline, CDR1 is SGDLS and CDR2 YYNGEE. The CDR3 is 14 residues long.

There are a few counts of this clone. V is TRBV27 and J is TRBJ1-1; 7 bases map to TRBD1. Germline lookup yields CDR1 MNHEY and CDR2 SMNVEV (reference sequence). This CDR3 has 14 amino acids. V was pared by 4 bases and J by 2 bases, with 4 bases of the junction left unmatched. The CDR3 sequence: CASSSGQANTEAFF. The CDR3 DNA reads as TGTGCCAGCAGTTCCGGACAGGCCAACACTGAAGCTTTCTTT.